Listed here is a single T cell receptor (beta chain). The data originate from a study of T-cell reconstitution after alpha-beta-depleted transplantation in children. Unique molecular identifiers were incorporated during preparation of the TCRbeta library. Via MiXCR, TCRdb re-called the PCR reads, giving one row per CDR3 protein. The sample includes over 550,000 distinct CDR3 sequences, roughly 10% of them seen just once. The V and J ends lost 7 bases and 7 bases, in that order; junction bases with no gene match: 16. This CDR3 is built from 17 residues. This material consisted of PBMCs from the stem cell graft donor, taken from the stem cell graft. This clonotype was obtained from a human donor who donated a stem cell graft to a child with acute myeloid leukemia. The rearrangement joins TRBV12-3 or TRBV12-4 to TRBJ2-2; 9 nucleotides match TRBD2. CDR3 sequence (DNA): TGTGCCAGCAACTCTGATAGGGGCGGGAGGGCCGGCGGGGAGCTGTTTTTT. As protein: CASNSDRGGRAGGELFF.